Listed below are T cell receptor beta chains from one sample, sequenced in a study of CD8 T cells in ankylosing spondylitis. TCRdb re-called the 5' RACE reads through MiXCR, storing one row per CDR3 protein. The profile shows around 220,000 distinct CDR3 sequences, 15% to 20% of them singletons. The sample was blood, either unsorted or a sorted T cell fraction (not recorded which). Source of these receptors: a male donor with ankylosing spondylitis. The CDR3 runs from the conserved cysteine through the conserved F or W. The order of the fields is D gene, V gene, J gene, CDR3 protein. D genes are given only for firm matches.

d_gene: TRBD1; v_gene: TRBV7-9; j_gene: TRBJ2-7; CDR3aa: CASSLAGDRSSYEQYF
d_gene: -; v_gene: TRBV6-4; j_gene: TRBJ1-5; CDR3aa: CASSDKRVRDNQPQHF
d_gene: -; v_gene: TRBV9; j_gene: TRBJ2-3; CDR3aa: CASSVAIGGSTDTQYF
d_gene: -; v_gene: TRBV5-6; j_gene: TRBJ2-5; CDR3aa: CASSLIRDQRETQYF
d_gene: -; v_gene: TRBV27; j_gene: TRBJ1-1; CDR3aa: CASSIQGWTVTEAFF
d_gene: -; v_gene: TRBV11-2; j_gene: TRBJ2-1; CDR3aa: CASSDLAGTYNVQFF
d_gene: -; v_gene: TRBV2; j_gene: TRBJ2-7; CDR3aa: CASSDPFTYEQYF
d_gene: -; v_gene: TRBV30; j_gene: TRBJ1-2; CDR3aa: CAWSPPMGAPSSLYGYTF
d_gene: -; v_gene: TRBV29-1; j_gene: TRBJ2-7; CDR3aa: CSAEGGTESYEQYF
d_gene: -; v_gene: TRBV12-3/TRBV12-4; j_gene: TRBJ1-5; CDR3aa: CASSPLSNQPQHF
d_gene: -; v_gene: TRBV29-1; j_gene: TRBJ2-1; CDR3aa: CSARPGYPYNEQFF
d_gene: -; v_gene: TRBV9; j_gene: TRBJ2-3; CDR3aa: CASSSTSRDTQYF
d_gene: TRBD2; v_gene: TRBV30; j_gene: TRBJ2-1; CDR3aa: CAQSGSSYNEQFF
d_gene: -; v_gene: TRBV11-2; j_gene: TRBJ2-2; CDR3aa: CASSSYTENTGELFF
d_gene: -; v_gene: TRBV4-3; j_gene: TRBJ2-6; CDR3aa: CASSPFPGANVLTF
d_gene: -; v_gene: TRBV28; j_gene: TRBJ2-1; CDR3aa: CASSFKGSYNEQFF
d_gene: -; v_gene: TRBV27; j_gene: TRBJ1-2; CDR3aa: CASSLVGNYGYTF
d_gene: -; v_gene: TRBV12-3/TRBV12-4; j_gene: TRBJ1-1; CDR3aa: CASSLAFEAFF
d_gene: TRBD1; v_gene: TRBV4-1; j_gene: TRBJ2-3; CDR3aa: CASSLDRGEATDTQYF
d_gene: -; v_gene: TRBV4-1; j_gene: TRBJ2-7; CDR3aa: CASSQEGPSVHEQYF
d_gene: TRBD1; v_gene: TRBV7-9; j_gene: TRBJ2-5; CDR3aa: CASSSGQGWETQYF
d_gene: -; v_gene: TRBV5-1; j_gene: TRBJ2-7; CDR3aa: CASSLVGVAYEQYF
d_gene: -; v_gene: TRBV7-9; j_gene: TRBJ2-7; CDR3aa: CASSLGGSEQYF
d_gene: -; v_gene: TRBV7-9; j_gene: TRBJ2-1; CDR3aa: CASSSSPEQFF
d_gene: -; v_gene: TRBV6-2/TRBV6-3; j_gene: TRBJ1-4; CDR3aa: CASSWGLSAGRINEKLFF
d_gene: -; v_gene: TRBV11-2; j_gene: TRBJ1-1; CDR3aa: CASSLLGFVWKVENTEAFF
d_gene: -; v_gene: TRBV5-5; j_gene: TRBJ2-5; CDR3aa: CASSILFGQETQYF
d_gene: TRBD1; v_gene: TRBV13; j_gene: TRBJ1-1; CDR3aa: CASSQGAPSTEAFF
d_gene: TRBD2; v_gene: TRBV28; j_gene: TRBJ2-1; CDR3aa: CASKLGLAGWVEFF
d_gene: -; v_gene: TRBV30; j_gene: TRBJ1-4; CDR3aa: CAWGADSLNEKLFF
d_gene: -; v_gene: TRBV9; j_gene: TRBJ2-2; CDR3aa: CASSVVPWWGNTGELFF
d_gene: -; v_gene: TRBV20-1; j_gene: TRBJ2-7; CDR3aa: CSARDSDTPYEQYF
d_gene: TRBD2; v_gene: TRBV19; j_gene: TRBJ2-1; CDR3aa: CASSQAGGSYNEQFF
d_gene: -; v_gene: TRBV7-9; j_gene: TRBJ2-3; CDR3aa: CASSPAGVSTDTQYF
d_gene: TRBD2; v_gene: TRBV20-1; j_gene: TRBJ2-1; CDR3aa: CSARDGTSGKDEQFF
d_gene: -; v_gene: TRBV10-3; j_gene: TRBJ1-1; CDR3aa: CAIGRVPNTEAFF
d_gene: -; v_gene: TRBV20-1; j_gene: TRBJ1-5; CDR3aa: CSARETMGTIAISPQHF
d_gene: -; v_gene: TRBV12-3/TRBV12-4; j_gene: TRBJ2-5; CDR3aa: CASSPGAGEGIETQYF
d_gene: -; v_gene: TRBV6-5; j_gene: TRBJ1-1; CDR3aa: CASSYSRLMNTEAFF
d_gene: TRBD1; v_gene: TRBV29-1; j_gene: TRBJ2-1; CDR3aa: CSVPGTVEEVYNEQFF
d_gene: TRBD2; v_gene: TRBV7-9; j_gene: TRBJ2-5; CDR3aa: CASSLVGAGAAQETQYF
d_gene: -; v_gene: TRBV4-3; j_gene: TRBJ2-7; CDR3aa: CASSQEATDPYEQYF
d_gene: TRBD1; v_gene: TRBV27; j_gene: TRBJ1-2; CDR3aa: CASSPDRGAANYGYTF
d_gene: -; v_gene: TRBV6-1; j_gene: TRBJ2-7; CDR3aa: CASGPRPGFEPYEQYF
d_gene: -; v_gene: TRBV3-1; j_gene: TRBJ2-1; CDR3aa: CASSPRSVVASEYEQFF
d_gene: TRBD2; v_gene: TRBV4-1; j_gene: TRBJ2-1; CDR3aa: CASSTRQSLAGNEQFF
d_gene: TRBD2; v_gene: TRBV7-6; j_gene: TRBJ2-2; CDR3aa: CASSAPTSGGVGTGELFF
d_gene: TRBD1; v_gene: TRBV4-3; j_gene: TRBJ1-6; CDR3aa: CASSQVPGQASNSPLHF
d_gene: -; v_gene: TRBV2; j_gene: TRBJ2-7; CDR3aa: CASSPLEGPGYEQYF
d_gene: -; v_gene: TRBV12-3/TRBV12-4; j_gene: TRBJ2-1; CDR3aa: CASSLLADEQFF
d_gene: TRBD2; v_gene: TRBV7-6; j_gene: TRBJ2-1; CDR3aa: CASSVGTSGGFYNEQFF
d_gene: -; v_gene: TRBV4-3; j_gene: TRBJ2-1; CDR3aa: CASSQASGTYNEQFF
d_gene: TRBD2; v_gene: TRBV5-1; j_gene: TRBJ2-1; CDR3aa: CASSFGLAGGLGTYEQFF
d_gene: -; v_gene: TRBV11-2; j_gene: TRBJ2-7; CDR3aa: CASSLDPVGEQYF